This TCR beta chain was documented in a study of T cell changes during pregnancy in multiple sclerosis. Generated by immunoSEQ multiplex PCR, the TCRdb table keeps only in-frame clones and is missing some. Of 30,000 to 35,000 clones detected, under 90% appear once; the ten largest clones hold roughly 4.5%. In this sample, this clone turned up a few times. This CDR3 region has 13 residues. Per germline, CDR1 LNHNV and CDR2 YYDKDF (reference sequence). V lost 2 bases and J lost 3, with 7 bases in between. The sequencing used CD8+ T cells from peripheral blood mononuclear cells, collected after pregnancy. The rearrangement joins TRBV15 to TRBJ1-1; no clear D. The sequence came from a female donor with multiple sclerosis, enrolled in a pregnancy study. The CDR3 DNA sequence: TGTGCCACCAGCAGATCGAGGTACACTGAAGCTTTCTTT. Translating it yields CATSRSRYTEAFF. Looking up the rest from reference TRBV15 and TRBJ1-1 gives the full variable domain: DAMVIQNPRYQVTQFGKPVTLSCSQTLNHNVMYWYQQKSSQAPKLLFHYYDKDFNNEADTPDNFQSRRPNTSFCFLDIRSPGLGDTAMYLCATSRSRYTEAFFGQGTRLTVV.